This TCR beta chain emerged from a study of blood T cells in healthy people across ages. J lost 2 bases, V lost 2 bases, and 2 bases had no gene match. This CDR3 spans 14 amino acids. Germline CDR1 is LNHNV and CDR2 is YYDKDF (reference sequence). PCR was performed a second time for about 6 to 12 cycles using a sample-barcoded 5' primer and a J-beta primer mix. TCRdb called the 5' RACE reads again in MiXCR, with one record for every CDR3 protein. The data contain around 970,000 distinct CDR3 sequences, about 51% of them singletons. The J gene is TRBJ1-2, the V gene TRBV15; 7 bases are shared with TRBD1. The sample comprised blood. This sequence originates from a woman aged 55-75 years in good health. The CDR3 reads CATSRRDRNYGYTF. CDR3 bases: TGTGCCACCAGCAGACGGGACAGAAACTATGGCTACACCTTC.